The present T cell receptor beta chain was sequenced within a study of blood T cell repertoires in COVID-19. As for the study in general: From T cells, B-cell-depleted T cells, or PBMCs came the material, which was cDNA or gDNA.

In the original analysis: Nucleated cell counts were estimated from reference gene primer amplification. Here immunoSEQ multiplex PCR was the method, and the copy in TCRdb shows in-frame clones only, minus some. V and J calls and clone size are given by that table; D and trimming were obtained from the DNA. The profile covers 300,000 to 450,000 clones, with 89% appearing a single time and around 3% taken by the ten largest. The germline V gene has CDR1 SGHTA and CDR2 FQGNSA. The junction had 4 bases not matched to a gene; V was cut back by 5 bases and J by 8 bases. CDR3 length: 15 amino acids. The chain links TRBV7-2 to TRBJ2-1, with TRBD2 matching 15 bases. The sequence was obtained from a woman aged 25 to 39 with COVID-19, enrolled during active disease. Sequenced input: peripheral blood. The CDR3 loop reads CASSTRTSGRDEQFF. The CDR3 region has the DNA TGTGCCAGCAGCACACGGACTAGCGGGAGGGATGAGCAGTTCTTC.